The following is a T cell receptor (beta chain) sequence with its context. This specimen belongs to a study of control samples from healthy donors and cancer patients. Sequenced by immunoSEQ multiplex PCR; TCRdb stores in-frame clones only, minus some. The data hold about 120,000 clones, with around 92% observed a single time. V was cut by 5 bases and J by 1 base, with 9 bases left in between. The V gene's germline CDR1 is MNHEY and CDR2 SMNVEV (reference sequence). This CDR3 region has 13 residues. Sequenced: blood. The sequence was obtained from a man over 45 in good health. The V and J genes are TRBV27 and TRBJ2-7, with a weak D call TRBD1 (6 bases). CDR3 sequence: CASSPGQSYEQYF. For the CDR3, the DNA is TGTGCCAGCAGTCCCGGACAGTCCTACGAGCAGTACTTC.